These 9 T cell receptor beta chains were all obtained from the same sample, sequenced in a study of T cell changes during pregnancy in multiple sclerosis. Sequenced by immunoSEQ multiplex PCR; TCRdb stores in-frame clones only, minus some. This sample has almost 20,000 clones; about nine tenths occur once, and the top ten carry more than 5%. The specimen comprised CD8+ T cells from peripheral blood mononuclear cells, sampled in the third trimester of pregnancy. These TCRs come from a female donor in good health, enrolled as a control in a pregnancy study.

CDR3 sequence reads: CASSPGTGSSYEQYF. In nucleotides, the CDR3 is TGTGCCAGCAGCCCGGGGACAGGGAGCTCCTACGAGCAGTACTTC. V is TRBV11-2 and J is TRBJ2-7, with 9 bases matching TRBD1. The CDR3 consists of 15 residues. Trimming at V came to 5 bases and at J to 0 bases, leaving 5 bases not matched to a gene. CDR1 is SGHAT and CDR2 is FQNNGV in the germline V gene.

The chain has TRBV5-1 and TRBJ2-1, with a weak D call TRBD2 (5 bases). V lost 0 bases and J lost 8, with 6 bases in between. Germline V lookup: CDR1 SGHRS, CDR2 YFSETQ. This CDR3 has 12 residues. The CDR3 loop reads CASSLGADEQFF. DNA for the CDR3: TGCGCCAGCAGCTTGGGAGCGGATGAGCAGTTCTTC.

DNA of the CDR3: TGTGCCAGCAGTGGTCCCGGGACACCTTATACGCAGTATTTT. It encodes CASSGPGTPYTQYF. The V gene is TRBV6-5, the J gene TRBJ2-3, with D maybe TRBD1 (6 bases). Trimming shortened V by 5 bases and J by 7 bases, and 16 bases separated the two germline ends. The length of the CDR3 is 14 residues. Germline CDR1 reads MNHEY; CDR2 reads SVGAGI.

The chain employs TRBV7-9 and TRBJ2-2; a weak D match, TRBD1 (5 bases). The CDR3 totals 14 residues. V was shortened by 5 bases and J by 4 bases, with 11 bases between the two germline ends. Germline CDR1 SEHNR, CDR2 FQNEAQ (reference sequence). The CDR3 here is CASSPPQGTGELFF. The CDR3 DNA is TGTGCCAGCAGCCCCCCCCAGGGCACCGGGGAGCTGTTTTTT.

This chain joins TRBV28 and TRBJ2-7; the D gene is possibly TRBD1 (5 bases). Between the trimmed V and J ends, which lost 6 bases and 1 base, there was a span of 16 bases. Germline loops: CDR1 MDHEN, CDR2 SYDVKM. This CDR3 is 15 amino acids long. This chain's CDR3 is CASSPKGVLSYEQYF. CDR3 bases: TGTGCCAGCAGCCCCAAAGGGGTGCTATCCTACGAGCAGTACTTC.

This rearrangement joins TRBV5-1 to TRBJ2-3, with 10 bases fitting TRBD2. The germline V gene has CDR1 SGHRS and CDR2 YFSETQ. V lost 5 bases, J lost 6 bases, and 9 bases stayed unmatched. The CDR3 has 15 residues. Here the CDR3 reads CASSPGAGGQDTQYF. CDR3 DNA sequence: TGCGCCAGCAGTCCCGGAGCGGGGGGGCAGGATACGCAGTATTTT.

The chain links TRBV15 to TRBJ2-1; 7 bases line up with TRBD1. The V gene end was trimmed by 3 bases and the J gene end by 7 bases; junction bases not matched to a gene: 9. The CDR3 is made up of 15 amino acids. Germline loops: CDR1 LNHNV, CDR2 YYDKDF (reference sequence). The CDR3 DNA reads as TGTGCCACCAGCAGGACGGGACAGATGAGGAATGAGCAGTTCTTC. Amino acids: CATSRTGQMRNEQFF.

This chain uses TRBV7-3 with TRBJ2-1; possibly TRBD2 for D (6 bases). CDR3 length: 15 residues. CDR1 and CDR2 from the germline V gene are SGHTA and FQGTGA. V lost 1 base and J lost 8, with 15 bases in between. The CDR3 bases are TGTGCCAGCAGCTTAATGCGGGGCCAAATCGATGAGCAGTTCTTC. It encodes CASSLMRGQIDEQFF.

The chain recombines TRBV7-3 with TRBJ2-7; D is possibly TRBD2 (6 bases). The CDR3 spans 16 residues. The V and J ends lost 1 base and 2 bases respectively, with 15 bases between them. CDR1 is SGHTA, CDR2 FQGTGA, per germline. The CDR3 region is CASSLNGEGGTYEQYF. For the CDR3, the DNA is TGTGCCAGCAGCTTAAACGGCGAGGGAGGCACCTACGAGCAGTACTTC.